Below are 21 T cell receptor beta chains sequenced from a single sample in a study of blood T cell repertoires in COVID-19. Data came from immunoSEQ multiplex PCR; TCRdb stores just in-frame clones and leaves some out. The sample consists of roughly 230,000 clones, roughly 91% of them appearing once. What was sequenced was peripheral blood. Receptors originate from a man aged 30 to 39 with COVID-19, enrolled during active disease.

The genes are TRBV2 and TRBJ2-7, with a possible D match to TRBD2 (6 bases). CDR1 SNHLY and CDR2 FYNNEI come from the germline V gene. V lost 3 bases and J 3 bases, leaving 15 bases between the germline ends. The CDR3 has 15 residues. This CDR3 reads CASSDAGRGYYEQYF. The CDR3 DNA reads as TGTGCCAGCAGTGATGCAGGGCGGGGATACTACGAGCAGTACTTC.

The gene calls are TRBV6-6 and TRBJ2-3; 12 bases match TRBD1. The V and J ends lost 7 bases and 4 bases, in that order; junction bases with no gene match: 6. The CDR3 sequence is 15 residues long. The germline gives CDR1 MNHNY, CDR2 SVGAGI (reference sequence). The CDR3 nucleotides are TGTGCCAGCAAGGCGGGGACAGGGGGCTCAGATACGCAGTATTTT. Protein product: CASKAGTGGSDTQYF.

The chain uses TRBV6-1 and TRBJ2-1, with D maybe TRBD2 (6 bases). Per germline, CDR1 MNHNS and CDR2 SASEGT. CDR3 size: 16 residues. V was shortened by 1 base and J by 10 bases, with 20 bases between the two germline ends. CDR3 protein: CASSEGDWAYAEEQFF. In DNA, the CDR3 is TGTGCCAGCAGTGAAGGGGACTGGGCTTATGCTGAGGAGCAGTTCTTC.

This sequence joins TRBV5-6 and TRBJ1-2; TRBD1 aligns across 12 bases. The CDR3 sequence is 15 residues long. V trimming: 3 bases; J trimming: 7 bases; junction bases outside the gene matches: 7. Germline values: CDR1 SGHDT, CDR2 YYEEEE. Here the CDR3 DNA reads TGTGCCAGCAGCTCTCCGGGACAGGGGGCTGGTGGCTACACCTTC. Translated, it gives CASSSPGQGAGGYTF.

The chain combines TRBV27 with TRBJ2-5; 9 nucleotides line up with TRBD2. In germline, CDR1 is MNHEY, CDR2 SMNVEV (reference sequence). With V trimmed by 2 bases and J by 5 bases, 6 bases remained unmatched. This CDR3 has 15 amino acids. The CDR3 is CASSLERGVRETQYF. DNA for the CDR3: TGTGCCAGCAGTTTAGAGCGGGGGGTCCGGGAGACCCAGTACTTC.

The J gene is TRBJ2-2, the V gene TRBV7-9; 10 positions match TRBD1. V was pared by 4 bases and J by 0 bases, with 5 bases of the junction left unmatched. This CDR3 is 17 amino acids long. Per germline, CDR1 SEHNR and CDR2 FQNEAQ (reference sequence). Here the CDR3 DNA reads TGTGCCAGCAGCTCCCGACAGGGGGCTCCGAACACCGGGGAGCTGTTTTTT. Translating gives CASSSRQGAPNTGELFF.

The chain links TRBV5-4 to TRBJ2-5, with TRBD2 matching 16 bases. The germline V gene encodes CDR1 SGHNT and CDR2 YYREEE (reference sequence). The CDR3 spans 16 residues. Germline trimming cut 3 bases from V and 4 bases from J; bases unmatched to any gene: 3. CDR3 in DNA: TGTGCCAGCAGCTCGGGACTAGCGGGGGGGCCAGAGACCCAGTACTTC. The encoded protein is CASSSGLAGGPETQYF.

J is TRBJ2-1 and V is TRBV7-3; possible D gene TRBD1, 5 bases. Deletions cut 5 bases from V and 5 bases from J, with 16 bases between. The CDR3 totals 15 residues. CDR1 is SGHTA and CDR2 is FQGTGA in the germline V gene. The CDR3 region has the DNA TGTGCCAGCAGCATTGGGGCCGTCACCGACAATGAGCAGTTCTTC. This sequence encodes CASSIGAVTDNEQFF.

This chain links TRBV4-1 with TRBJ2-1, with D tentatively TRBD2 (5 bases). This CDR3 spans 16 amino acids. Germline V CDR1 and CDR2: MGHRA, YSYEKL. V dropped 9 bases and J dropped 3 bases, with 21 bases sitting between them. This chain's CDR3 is CASCLLSSLGYNEQFF. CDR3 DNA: TGCGCCAGTTGCCTCCTCTCTAGCCTGGGCTACAATGAGCAGTTCTTC.

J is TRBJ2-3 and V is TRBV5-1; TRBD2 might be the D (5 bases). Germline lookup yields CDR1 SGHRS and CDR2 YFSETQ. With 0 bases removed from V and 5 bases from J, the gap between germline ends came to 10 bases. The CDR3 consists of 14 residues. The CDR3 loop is CASSLDGAGDTQYF. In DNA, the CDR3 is TGCGCCAGCAGCTTGGATGGTGCGGGAGATACGCAGTATTTT.

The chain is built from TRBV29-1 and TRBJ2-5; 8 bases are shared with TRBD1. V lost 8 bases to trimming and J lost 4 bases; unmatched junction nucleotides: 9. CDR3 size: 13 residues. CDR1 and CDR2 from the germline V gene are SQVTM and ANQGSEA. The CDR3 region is CSLTDRGGETQYF. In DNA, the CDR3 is TGCAGCTTAACCGACAGGGGAGGAGAGACCCAGTACTTC.

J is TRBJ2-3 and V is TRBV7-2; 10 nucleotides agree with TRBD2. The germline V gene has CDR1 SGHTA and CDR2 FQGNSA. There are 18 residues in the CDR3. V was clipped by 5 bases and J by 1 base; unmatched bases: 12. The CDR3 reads CASSGYTSTSGRTDTQYF. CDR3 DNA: TGTGCCAGCAGCGGTTATACATCGACTAGCGGGCGCACAGATACGCAGTATTTT.

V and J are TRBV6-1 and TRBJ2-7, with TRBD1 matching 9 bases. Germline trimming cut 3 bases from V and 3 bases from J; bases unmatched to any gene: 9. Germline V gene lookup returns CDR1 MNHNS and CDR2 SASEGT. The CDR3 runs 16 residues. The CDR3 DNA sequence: TGTGCCAGCAGTGACCTTAACCGGGACAGGGTCTACGAGCAGTACTTC. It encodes CASSDLNRDRVYEQYF.

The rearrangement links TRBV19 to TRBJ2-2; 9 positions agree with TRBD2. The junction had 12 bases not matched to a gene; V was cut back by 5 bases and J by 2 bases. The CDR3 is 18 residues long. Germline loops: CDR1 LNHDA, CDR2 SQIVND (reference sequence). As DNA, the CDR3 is TGTGCCAGTAGTGCCGGAACTATAGCGGGGGCTAACACCGGGGAGCTGTTTTTT. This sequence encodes CASSAGTIAGANTGELFF.

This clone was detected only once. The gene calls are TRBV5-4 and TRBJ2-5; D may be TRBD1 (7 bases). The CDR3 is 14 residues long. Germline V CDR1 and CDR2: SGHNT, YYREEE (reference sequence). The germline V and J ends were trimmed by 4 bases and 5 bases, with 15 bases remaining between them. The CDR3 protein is CASSQGGGVETQYF. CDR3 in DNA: TGTGCCAGCAGCCAGGGGGGTGGTGTGGAGACCCAGTACTTC.

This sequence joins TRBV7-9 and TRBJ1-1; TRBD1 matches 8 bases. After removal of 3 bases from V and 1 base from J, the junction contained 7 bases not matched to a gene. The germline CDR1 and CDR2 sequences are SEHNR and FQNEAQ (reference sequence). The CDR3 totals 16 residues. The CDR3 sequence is CASSFSLGTGNTEAFF. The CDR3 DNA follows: TGTGCCAGCAGCTTCAGCCTGGGGACAGGGAACACTGAAGCTTTCTTT.

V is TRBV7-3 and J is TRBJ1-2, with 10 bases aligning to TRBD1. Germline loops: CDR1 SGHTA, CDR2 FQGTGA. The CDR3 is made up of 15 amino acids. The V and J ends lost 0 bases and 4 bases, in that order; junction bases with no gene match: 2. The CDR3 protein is CASSLTGQGSYGYTF. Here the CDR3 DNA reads TGTGCCAGCAGCTTAACGGGACAGGGGTCCTATGGCTACACCTTC.

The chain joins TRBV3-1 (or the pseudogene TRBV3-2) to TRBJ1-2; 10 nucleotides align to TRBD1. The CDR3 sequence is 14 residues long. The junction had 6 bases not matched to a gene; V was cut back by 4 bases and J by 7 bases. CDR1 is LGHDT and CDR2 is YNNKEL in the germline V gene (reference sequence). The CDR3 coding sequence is TGTGCCAGCAGCCCTCGCTGGACAGGGGGTGGCTACACCTTC. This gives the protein CASSPRWTGGGYTF.

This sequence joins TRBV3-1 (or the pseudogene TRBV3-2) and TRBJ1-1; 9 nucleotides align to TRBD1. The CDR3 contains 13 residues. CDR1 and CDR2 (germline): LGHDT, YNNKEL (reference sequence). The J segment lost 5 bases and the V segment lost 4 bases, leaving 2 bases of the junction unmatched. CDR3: CASSRGTGTEAFF. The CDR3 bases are TGTGCCAGCAGCCGGGGGACAGGGACTGAAGCTTTCTTT.

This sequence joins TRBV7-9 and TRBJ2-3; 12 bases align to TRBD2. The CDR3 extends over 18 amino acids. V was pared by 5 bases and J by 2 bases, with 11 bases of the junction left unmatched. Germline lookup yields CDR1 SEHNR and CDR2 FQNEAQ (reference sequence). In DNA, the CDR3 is TGTGCCAGCAGCGTTAAACTTGGACTAGCGGGGTTCACAGATACGCAGTATTTT. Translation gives CASSVKLGLAGFTDTQYF.

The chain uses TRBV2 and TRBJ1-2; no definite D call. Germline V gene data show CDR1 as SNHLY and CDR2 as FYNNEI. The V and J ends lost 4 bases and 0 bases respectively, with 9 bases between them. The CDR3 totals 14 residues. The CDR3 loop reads CASSAFSANYGYTF. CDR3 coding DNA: TGTGCCAGCAGTGCCTTTAGTGCTAACTATGGCTACACCTTC.